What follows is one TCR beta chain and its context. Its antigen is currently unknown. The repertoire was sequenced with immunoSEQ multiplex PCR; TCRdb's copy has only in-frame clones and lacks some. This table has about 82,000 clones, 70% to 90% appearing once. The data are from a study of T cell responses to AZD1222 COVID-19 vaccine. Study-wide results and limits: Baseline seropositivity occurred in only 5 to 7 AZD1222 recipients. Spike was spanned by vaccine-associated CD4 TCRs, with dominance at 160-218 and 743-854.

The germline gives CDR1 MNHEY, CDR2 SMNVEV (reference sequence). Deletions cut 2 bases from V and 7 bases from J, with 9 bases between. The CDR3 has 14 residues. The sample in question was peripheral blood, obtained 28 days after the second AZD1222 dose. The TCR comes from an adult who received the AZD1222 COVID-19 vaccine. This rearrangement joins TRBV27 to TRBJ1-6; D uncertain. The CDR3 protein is CASSLSKPNSPLHF. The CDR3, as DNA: TGTGCCAGCAGTTTAAGTAAGCCGAATTCACCCCTCCACTTT.